This TCR beta chain was profiled in a study of CD8 T cells in ankylosing spondylitis. General study results and limits: Clones linked to disease were reported to show significant enrichment in matched ankylosing spondylitis synovial fluid. Previous work reported some of these motif variants in the synovial fluid and blood of reactive arthritis. One TCR beta motif, made up of about 8 highly homologous variants, appeared characteristic of ankylosing spondylitis blood.

Trimming stripped 3 bases from V and 1 base from J, with 15 bases between. This CDR3 region has 15 residues. The germline V gene has CDR1 DFQATT and CDR2 SNEGSKA (reference sequence). This clonotype was picked up many times. Its antigen remains unknown. TCRdb redid the calling of the 5' RACE reads with MiXCR, one entry per CDR3 protein. The sample holds around 210,000 distinct CDR3 sequences, roughly 8.2% seen once. The V and J genes are TRBV20-1 and TRBJ1-1, with D perhaps matching TRBD1 (5 bases). This sequence was found in a female donor with ankylosing spondylitis or in good health (not recorded which). Sequenced: blood, either unsorted or a sorted T cell fraction (not recorded which). The CDR3 sequence is CSASVPGGENTEAFF. CDR3 DNA: TGCAGTGCTAGTGTTCCGGGAGGGGAGAACACTGAAGCTTTCTTT.